The TCR beta chain under discussion was sequenced for a study of blood T cell repertoires in COVID-19. Study information: Some COVID-19 samples were acute and others convalescent; all came from the United States, Italy and Spain. The cDNA or gDNA used as material had been derived from T cells, B-cell-depleted T cells, or PBMCs.

This CDR3 spans 14 amino acids. Germline CDR1 ENHRY, CDR2 SYGVKD. Trimming cost V 6 bases and J 0 bases; bases outside gene matches: 5. Authors' data handling: Nucleated cell counts were estimated from reference gene primer amplification. The protocol was immunoSEQ multiplex PCR, while the TCRdb copy is restricted to in-frame clones and leaves out a portion. D and trimming come from the DNA, and the V and J calls and clone size come from that table. The table includes around 470,000 clones, roughly 88% detected once. Sequencing input: PBMCs or T cells enriched from blood (not recorded which). The rearrangement links TRBV10-3 to TRBJ2-7, with TRBD1 matching over 7 bases. The origin of this receptor is a young man who had recovered from COVID-19. For the CDR3, the DNA is TGTGCCATCAGCCGGGACAGCGACTCCTACGAGCAGTACTTC. Amino acids: CAISRDSDSYEQYF.